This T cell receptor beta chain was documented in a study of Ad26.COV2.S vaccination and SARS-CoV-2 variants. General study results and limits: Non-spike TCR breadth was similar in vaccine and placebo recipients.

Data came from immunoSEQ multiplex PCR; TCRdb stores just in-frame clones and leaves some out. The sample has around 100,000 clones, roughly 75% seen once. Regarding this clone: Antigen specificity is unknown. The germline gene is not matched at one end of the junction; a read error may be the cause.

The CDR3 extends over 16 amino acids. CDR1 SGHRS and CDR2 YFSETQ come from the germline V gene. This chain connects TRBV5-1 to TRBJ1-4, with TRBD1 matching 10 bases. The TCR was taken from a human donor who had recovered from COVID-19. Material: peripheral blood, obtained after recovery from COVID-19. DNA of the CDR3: TGCGCCAGCCAGCCGGGACAGGGGACTCTAAATGAAAAATTGTTTTTT. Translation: CASQPGQGTLNEKLFF.